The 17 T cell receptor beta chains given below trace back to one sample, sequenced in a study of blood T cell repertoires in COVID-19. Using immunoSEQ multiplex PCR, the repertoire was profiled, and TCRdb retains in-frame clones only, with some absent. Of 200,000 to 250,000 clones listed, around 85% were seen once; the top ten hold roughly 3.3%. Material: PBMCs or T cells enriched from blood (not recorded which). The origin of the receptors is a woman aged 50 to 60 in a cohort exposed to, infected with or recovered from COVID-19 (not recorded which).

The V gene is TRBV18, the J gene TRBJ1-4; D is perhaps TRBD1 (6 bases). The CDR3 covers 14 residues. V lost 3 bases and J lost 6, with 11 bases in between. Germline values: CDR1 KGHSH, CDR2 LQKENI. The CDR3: CASSPGRGYEKLFF. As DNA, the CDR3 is TGTGCCAGCTCACCCGGCAGGGGCTATGAAAAACTGTTTTTT.

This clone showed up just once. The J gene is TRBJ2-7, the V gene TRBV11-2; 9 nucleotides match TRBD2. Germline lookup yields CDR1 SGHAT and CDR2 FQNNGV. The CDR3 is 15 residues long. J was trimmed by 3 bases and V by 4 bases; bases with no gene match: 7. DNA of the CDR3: TGTGCCAGCAGCTCTGTAGCGGGGGTCCTCTACGAGCAGTACTTC. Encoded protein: CASSSVAGVLYEQYF.

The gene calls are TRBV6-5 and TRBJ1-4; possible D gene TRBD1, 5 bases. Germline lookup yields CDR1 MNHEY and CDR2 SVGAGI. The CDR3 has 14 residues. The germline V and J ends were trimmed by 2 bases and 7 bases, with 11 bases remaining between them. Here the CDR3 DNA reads TGTGCCAGCAGTTACAGGGTAACAGGTGAAAAACTGTTTTTT. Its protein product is CASSYRVTGEKLFF.

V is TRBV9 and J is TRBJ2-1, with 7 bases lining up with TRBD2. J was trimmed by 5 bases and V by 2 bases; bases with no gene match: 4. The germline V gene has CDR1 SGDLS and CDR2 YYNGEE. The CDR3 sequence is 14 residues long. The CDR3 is CASSVGDYNNEQFF. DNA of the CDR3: TGTGCCAGCAGCGTCGGGGACTACAACAATGAGCAGTTCTTC.

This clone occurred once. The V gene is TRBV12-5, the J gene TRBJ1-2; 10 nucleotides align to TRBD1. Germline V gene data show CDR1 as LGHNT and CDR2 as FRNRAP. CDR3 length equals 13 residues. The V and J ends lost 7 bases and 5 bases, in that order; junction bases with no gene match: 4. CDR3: CASVRTGGYGYTF. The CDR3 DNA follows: TGTGCTAGTGTCCGGACAGGGGGGTATGGCTACACCTTC.

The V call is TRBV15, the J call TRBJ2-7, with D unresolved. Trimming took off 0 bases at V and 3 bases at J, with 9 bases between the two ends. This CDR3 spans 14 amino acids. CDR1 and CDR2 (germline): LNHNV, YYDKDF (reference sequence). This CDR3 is CATSRDRRNYEQYF. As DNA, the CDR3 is TGTGCCACCAGCAGAGACAGAAGAAACTACGAGCAGTACTTC.

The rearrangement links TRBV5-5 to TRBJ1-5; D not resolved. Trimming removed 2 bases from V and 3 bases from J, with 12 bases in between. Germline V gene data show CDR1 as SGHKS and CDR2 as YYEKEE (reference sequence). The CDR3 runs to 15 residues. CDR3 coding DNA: TGTGCCAGCAGCTTTGAGATGAGCACCAATCAGCCCCAGCATTTT. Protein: CASSFEMSTNQPQHF.

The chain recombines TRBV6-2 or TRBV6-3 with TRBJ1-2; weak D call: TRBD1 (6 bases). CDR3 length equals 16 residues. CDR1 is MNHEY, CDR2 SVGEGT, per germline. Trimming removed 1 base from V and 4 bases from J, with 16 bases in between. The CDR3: CASSYLNTGTIYGYTF. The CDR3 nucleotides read TGTGCCAGCAGTTACTTAAATACCGGGACAATCTATGGCTACACCTTC.

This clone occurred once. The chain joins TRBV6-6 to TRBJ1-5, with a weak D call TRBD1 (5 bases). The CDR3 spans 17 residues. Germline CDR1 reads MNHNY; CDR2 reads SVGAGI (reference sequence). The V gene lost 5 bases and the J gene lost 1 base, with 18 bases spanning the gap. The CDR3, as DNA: TGTGCCAGCAGTCGCTTTCCGCCCCGGGGGAGCAATCAGCCCCAGCATTTT. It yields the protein CASSRFPPRGSNQPQHF.

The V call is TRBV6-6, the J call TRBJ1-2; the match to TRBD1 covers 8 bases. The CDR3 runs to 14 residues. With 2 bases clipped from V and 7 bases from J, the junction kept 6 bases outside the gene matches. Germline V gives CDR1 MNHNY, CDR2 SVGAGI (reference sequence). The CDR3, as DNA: TGTGCCAGCAGTTACACACAGGGGGGGACTGGCTACACCTTC. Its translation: CASSYTQGGTGYTF.

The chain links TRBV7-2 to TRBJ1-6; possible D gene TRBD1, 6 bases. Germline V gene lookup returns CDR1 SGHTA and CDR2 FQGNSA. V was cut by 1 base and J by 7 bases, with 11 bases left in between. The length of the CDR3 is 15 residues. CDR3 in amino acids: CASSLDWGPNSPLHF. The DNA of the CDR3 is TGTGCCAGCAGCTTAGATTGGGGGCCAAATTCACCCCTCCACTTT.

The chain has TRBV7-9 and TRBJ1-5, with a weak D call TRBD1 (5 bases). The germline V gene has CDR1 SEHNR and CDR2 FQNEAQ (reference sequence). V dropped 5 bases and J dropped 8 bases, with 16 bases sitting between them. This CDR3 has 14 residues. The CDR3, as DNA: TGTGCCAGCAGCCCCGGAGGGGCGGGGAAGCCCCAGCATTTT. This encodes CASSPGGAGKPQHF.

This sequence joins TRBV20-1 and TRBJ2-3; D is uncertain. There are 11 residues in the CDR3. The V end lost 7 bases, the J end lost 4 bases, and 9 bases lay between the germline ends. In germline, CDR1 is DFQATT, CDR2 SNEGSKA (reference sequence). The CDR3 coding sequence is TGCAGTGGTACGGCGGCAGATACGCAGTATTTT. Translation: CSGTAADTQYF.

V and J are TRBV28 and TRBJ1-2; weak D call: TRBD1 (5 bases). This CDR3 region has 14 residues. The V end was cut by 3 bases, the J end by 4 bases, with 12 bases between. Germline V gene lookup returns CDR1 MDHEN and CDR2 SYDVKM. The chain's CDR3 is CASSFQGFVYGYTF. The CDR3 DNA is TGTGCCAGCAGTTTTCAGGGCTTCGTCTATGGCTACACCTTC.

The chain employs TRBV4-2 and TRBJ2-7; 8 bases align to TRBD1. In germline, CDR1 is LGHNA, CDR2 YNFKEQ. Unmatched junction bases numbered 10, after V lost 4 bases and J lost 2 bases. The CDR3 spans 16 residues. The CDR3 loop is CASSRDRDRNTYEQYF. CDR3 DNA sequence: TGTGCCAGCAGCCGAGACCGGGACAGGAACACCTACGAGCAGTACTTC.

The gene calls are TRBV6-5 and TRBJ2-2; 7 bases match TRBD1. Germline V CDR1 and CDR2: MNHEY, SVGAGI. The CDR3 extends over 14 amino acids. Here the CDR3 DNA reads TGTGTCGCCGGTGAGGGGGCCAGGACCGGGGAGCTGTTTTTT. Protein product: CVAGEGARTGELFF.

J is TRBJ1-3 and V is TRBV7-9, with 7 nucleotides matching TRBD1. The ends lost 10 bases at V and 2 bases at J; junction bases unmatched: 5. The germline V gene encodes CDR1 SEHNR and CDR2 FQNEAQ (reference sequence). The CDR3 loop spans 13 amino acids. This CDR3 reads CATPQGPGNTIYF. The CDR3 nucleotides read TGTGCCACTCCACAGGGGCCTGGAAACACCATATATTTT.